This record concerns one T cell receptor beta chain sequence. Its antigen is not identified. Donors, without exception, were Caucasian adults residing in Nashville, Tennessee. The V end lost 0 bases, the J end lost 0 bases, and 8 bases lay between the germline ends. Germline values: CDR1 MNHEY, CDR2 SVGAGI. The CDR3 loop spans 16 amino acids. The data were taken from a study of shared clonotypes between healthy human individuals. The assay was immunoSEQ multiplex PCR, and TCRdb's table has in-frame clones only and misses some. This table holds roughly 320,000 clones, roughly 84% found once. General observations from the study: Relative to their counterparts shared across all four donors, non-shared clonotypes exhibited diminished generation probabilities.

The sample was memory CD8+ T cells sorted from blood. Subset denoted: CD45RO+ cells pooled with CCR7-negative TemRA cells. This TCR came from a man between 18 and 29 years old in good health. The chain recombines TRBV6-5 with TRBJ1-4; D unclear. Here the CDR3 reads CASSYSHLSTNEKLFF. The CDR3 DNA is TGTGCCAGCAGTTACTCGCACCTCTCAACTAATGAAAAACTGTTTTTT.